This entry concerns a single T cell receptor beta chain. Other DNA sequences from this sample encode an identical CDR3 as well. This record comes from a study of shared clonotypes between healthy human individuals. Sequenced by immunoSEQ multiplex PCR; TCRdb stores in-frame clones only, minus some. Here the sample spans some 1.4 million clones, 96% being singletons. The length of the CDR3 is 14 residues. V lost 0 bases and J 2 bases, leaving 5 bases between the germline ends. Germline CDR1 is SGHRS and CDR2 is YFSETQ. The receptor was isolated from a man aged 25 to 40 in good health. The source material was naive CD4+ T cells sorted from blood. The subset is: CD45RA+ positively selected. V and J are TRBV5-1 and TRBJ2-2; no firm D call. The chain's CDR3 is CASSLEGNTGELFF. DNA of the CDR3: TGCGCCAGCAGCTTGGAAGGCAACACCGGGGAGCTGTTTTTT.